This TCR beta chain is drawn from a study of identical twins. TCRdb re-called the 5' RACE reads with MiXCR, one entry per CDR3 protein. Of hundreds of thousands of distinct CDR3 sequences in the sample, around 20% were seen once. This clonotype has more than one count but fewer than ten. The sample also formed part of further work on T cells expressing NK-cell markers.

Sequencing was done on a sample of PBMCs. This sequence was found in a woman between 18 and 29 years old in good health.

The CDR3 region has the DNA TGTGCCAGCAGCTTATGGCTCAGGGACGGCTACGAGCAGTACTTC. Amino acid sequence: CASSLWLRDGYEQYF. The V and J genes are TRBV7-9 and TRBJ2-7, with D perhaps given as TRBD1 or TRBD2 (5 bases each). The CDR3 consists of 15 residues. With 2 bases removed from V and 3 bases from J, the gap between germline ends came to 14 bases. Per germline, CDR1 SEHNR and CDR2 FQNEAQ (reference sequence).